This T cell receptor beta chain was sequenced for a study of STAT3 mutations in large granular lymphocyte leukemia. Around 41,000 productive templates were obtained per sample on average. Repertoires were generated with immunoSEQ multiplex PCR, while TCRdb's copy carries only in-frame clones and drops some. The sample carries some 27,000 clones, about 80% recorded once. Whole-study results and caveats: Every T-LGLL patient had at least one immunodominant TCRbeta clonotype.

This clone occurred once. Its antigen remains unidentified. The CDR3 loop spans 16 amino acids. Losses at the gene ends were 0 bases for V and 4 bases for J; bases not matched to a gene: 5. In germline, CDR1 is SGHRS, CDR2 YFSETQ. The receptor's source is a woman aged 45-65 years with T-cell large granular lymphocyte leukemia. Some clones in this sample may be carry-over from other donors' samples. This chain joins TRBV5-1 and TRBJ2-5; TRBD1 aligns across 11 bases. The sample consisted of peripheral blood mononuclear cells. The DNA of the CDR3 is TGCGCCAGCAGCTTGGTAGGGACAGGGGGTCCAGAGACCCAGTACTTC. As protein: CASSLVGTGGPETQYF.